These 26 T cell receptor beta chains were sequenced from one sample in a study of siplizumab effects on memory and regulatory T cells. Sequencing was performed with immunoSEQ multiplex PCR; in TCRdb, only in-frame clones are kept and a portion is missing. The sample includes some 2,900 clones, 45% to 50% of them seen just once. For less than seven days at 37°C, the mixed lymphocyte reaction cells were kept in coculture. The antigens for these receptors are not known. The sequencing input was CFSE-low (dividing) CD4+ T cells sorted from an allogeneic mixed lymphocyte reaction. Receptors originate from a human donor in good health; the cells came from an allogeneic mixed lymphocyte reaction.

This clone was seen a few times. V is TRBV7-9 and J is TRBJ1-2; D is possibly TRBD1 (5 bases). The CDR3 sequence is 11 residues long. With 3 bases removed from V and 7 bases from J, the gap between germline ends came to 6 bases. Per germline, CDR1 SEHNR and CDR2 FQNEAQ (reference sequence). CDR3 nucleotides: TGTGCCAGCAGCTTGCAGGGTGGCTACACCTTC. Amino acid sequence: CASSLQGGYTF.

This clone turned up a few times. The chain joins TRBV9 to TRBJ2-5; 9 bases line up with TRBD1. V was clipped by 3 bases and J by 1 base; unmatched bases: 10. The CDR3 totals 17 residues. CDR1 SGDLS and CDR2 YYNGEE come from the germline V gene. The chain's CDR3 is CASSADRGRAGQETQYF. The CDR3 nucleotides read TGTGCCAGCAGCGCGGACAGGGGCCGAGCCGGCCAAGAGACCCAGTACTTC.

The rearrangement joins TRBV5-4 to TRBJ1-4; 7 nucleotides line up with TRBD1. The V and J ends lost 5 bases and 2 bases, in that order; junction bases with no gene match: 6. CDR3 length: 15 residues. Germline assignment: CDR1 SGHNT and CDR2 YYREEE (reference sequence). CDR3 coding DNA: TGTGCCAGCAGACCAGGGGGGGAGACTAATGAAAAACTGTTTTTT. Its translation: CASRPGGETNEKLFF.

This clone was detected only a few times. This chain joins TRBV7-2 and TRBJ1-2, with 9 bases aligning to TRBD1. The J segment lost 4 bases and the V segment lost 5 bases, leaving 5 bases of the junction unmatched. Per the germline V gene, CDR1 is SGHTA and CDR2 is FQGNSA. The CDR3 covers 14 residues. The CDR3: CASSPGQGPYGYTF. CDR3 nucleotides: TGTGCCAGCAGCCCCGGACAGGGGCCCTATGGCTACACCTTC.

The chain recombines TRBV30 with TRBJ2-5; D is ambiguous. V was cut by 2 bases and J by 2 bases, with 9 bases left in between. There are 13 residues in the CDR3. CDR1 is GTSNPN, CDR2 SVGIG, per germline (reference sequence). CDR3 sequence reads: CAWSRGYQETQYF. The CDR3 DNA sequence: TGTGCCTGGAGTCGTGGGTATCAAGAGACCCAGTACTTC.

The chain couples TRBV7-8 to TRBJ2-1; TRBD1 might be the D (5 bases). The V gene's germline CDR1 is SGHVS and CDR2 FQNEAQ. Deletions cut 5 bases from V and 3 bases from J, with 17 bases between. The CDR3 totals 16 residues. CDR3 region: CASSPTAPRGYNEQFF. In DNA, the CDR3 is TGTGCCAGCAGCCCGACTGCACCTAGGGGCTACAATGAGCAGTTCTTC.

Only one count was recorded for this clone. This chain uses TRBV27 with TRBJ2-7; 8 bases line up with TRBD2. The CDR3 has 15 amino acids. Germline-derived CDR1 and CDR2 are MNHEY and SMNVEV (reference sequence). V shed 6 bases, J shed 2 bases, and the junction held 9 bases outside the gene matches. CDR3 DNA sequence: TGTGCCAGCAGGCGCGGTAGCGGGGTCACCTACGAGCAGTACTTC. Translated, it gives CASRRGSGVTYEQYF.

The chain has TRBV5-6 and TRBJ1-2, with 10 bases lining up with TRBD1. With V trimmed by 4 bases and J by 4 bases, 4 bases remained unmatched. Looked up from germline, CDR1 is SGHDT and CDR2 is YYEEEE. CDR3 length: 14 residues. The CDR3 nucleotides are TGTGCCAGCAGCCCCCGGGACAGGGGCTATGGCTACACCTTC. Residues: CASSPRDRGYGYTF. The full variable domain, completed using reference TRBV5-6 and TRBJ1-2, is DAGVTQSPTHLIKTRGQQVTLRCSPKSGHDTVSWYQQALGQGPQFIFQYYEEEERQRGNFPDRFSGHQFPNYSSELNVNALLLGDSALYLCASSPRDRGYGYTFGSGTRLTVV.

Only a few counts were recorded for this clone. V is TRBV7-8 and J is TRBJ1-1, with D possibly TRBD1 on 6 matching bases. The CDR3 loop spans 14 amino acids. Germline values: CDR1 SGHVS, CDR2 FQNEAQ. V was trimmed by 7 bases and J by 0 bases, leaving 12 bases between them. The CDR3 bases are TGTGCCAGCAAGAGCGGGGGCATGAACACTGAAGCTTTCTTT. Translation: CASKSGGMNTEAFF.

In its sample, this clone was seen a few times. The rearrangement links TRBV9 to TRBJ2-1, with 12 bases that match TRBD2. Per germline, CDR1 SGDLS and CDR2 YYNGEE. V dropped 0 bases and J dropped 7; count of bases not matched to a gene: 2. The CDR3 spans 15 residues. The CDR3 region has the DNA TGTGCCAGCAGCGTAGGCACTAGCGGGAGGAATGAGCAGTTCTTC. This translates into CASSVGTSGRNEQFF.

The chain's CDR3 is CASSGTNPASYNSPLHF. DNA for the CDR3: TGTGCGTCCTCCGGGACAAATCCTGCATCCTATAATTCACCCCTCCACTTT. The chain joins TRBV21-1 to TRBJ1-6; the D call of TRBD1 is as the table states it, not checked on the DNA. TRBV21-1 is given as a pseudogene. This CDR3 is built from 17 residues.

This clone was found a few times. V usage is TRBV6-4 and J usage is TRBJ2-5; 7 bases agree with TRBD1. Germline V gene sequence: CDR1 MRHNA, CDR2 SNTAGT. The CDR3 is 13 amino acids. The ends lost 4 bases at V and 4 bases at J; junction bases unmatched: 3. The CDR3 DNA follows: TGTGCCAGCAGTGCCACAGGGGTAGAGACCCAGTACTTC. This encodes CASSATGVETQYF.

This clone was seen a handful of times. The chain recombines TRBV19 with TRBJ1-5, with D possibly TRBD1 on 5 matching bases. Germline CDR1 reads LNHDA; CDR2 reads SQIVND (reference sequence). This CDR3 is 14 amino acids long. V shed 3 bases and J shed 4 bases, with 10 bases lying between them. This CDR3 is CASSIQGSNQPQHF. The CDR3 DNA follows: TGTGCCAGTAGTATCCAGGGTTCTAATCAGCCCCAGCATTTT.

The gene calls are TRBV5-4 and TRBJ2-3; 9 nucleotides agree with TRBD2. The junction had 9 bases not matched to a gene; V was cut back by 4 bases and J by 0 bases. Germline loops: CDR1 SGHNT, CDR2 YYREEE (reference sequence). This CDR3 has 17 residues. CDR3 loop: CASSVGRGGSSTDTQYF. CDR3 sequence (DNA): TGTGCCAGCAGCGTGGGGCGGGGGGGCTCAAGCACAGATACGCAGTATTTT.

The rearrangement links TRBV2 to TRBJ1-6; TRBD1 is a possible D gene (5 bases). Germline V gives CDR1 SNHLY, CDR2 FYNNEI. This CDR3 has 15 amino acids. Trimming left V 7 bases short and J 7 bases short, with 17 bases between. The CDR3 DNA reads as TGTGCCAGCACCATGCAGGGTAGGGTGAATTCACCCCTCCACTTT. Translated: CASTMQGRVNSPLHF.

This clone was seen a single time. The J gene is TRBJ2-3, the V gene TRBV7-9, with TRBD2 as a possible D gene (7 bases). CDR1 and CDR2 (germline): SEHNR, FQNEAQ (reference sequence). The germline V and J ends were trimmed by 5 bases and 3 bases, with 21 bases remaining between them. The length of the CDR3 is 17 residues. The CDR3 DNA reads TGTGCCAGCAGCCCGGAAGGGGGGGGAGAACGTACAGATACGCAGTATTTT. Translating it yields CASSPEGGGERTDTQYF. The whole variable domain, filled in from reference TRBV7-9 and TRBJ2-3, reads DTGVSQNPRHKITKRGQNVTFRCDPISEHNRLYWYRQTLGQGPEFLTYFQNEAQLEKSRLLSDRFSAERPKGSFSTLEIQRTEQGDSAMYLCASSPEGGGERTDTQYFGPGTRLTVL.

J is TRBJ1-4 and V is TRBV11-2, with D possibly TRBD1 on 5 matching bases. Germline values: CDR1 SGHAT, CDR2 FQNNGV. The CDR3 totals 15 residues. Trimming stripped 2 bases from V and 0 bases from J, with 7 bases between. DNA of the CDR3: TGTGCCAGCAGCTTAAGGGGTCCAACTAATGAAAAACTGTTTTTT. Encoded protein: CASSLRGPTNEKLFF.

This clone has just a few counts. The chain couples TRBV7-2 to TRBJ2-5; TRBD2 agrees at 13 bases. V was pared by 0 bases and J by 5 bases, with 6 bases of the junction left unmatched. The CDR3 is 17 residues long. The V gene's germline CDR1 is SGHTA and CDR2 FQGNSA. The CDR3 protein is CASSLAGTSGVGETQYF. The CDR3 bases are TGTGCCAGCAGCTTAGCCGGGACTAGCGGGGTTGGGGAGACCCAGTACTTC. The full variable domain, completed using reference TRBV7-2 and TRBJ2-5, is GAGVSQSPSNKVTEKGKDVELRCDPISGHTALYWYRQSLGQGLEFLIYFQGNSAPDKSGLPSDRFSAERTGGSVSTLTIQRTQQEDSAVYLCASSLAGTSGVGETQYFGPGTRLLVL.

V is TRBV4-2 and J is TRBJ2-1, with 10 nucleotides matching TRBD2. The CDR3 covers 15 residues. The junction had 7 bases not matched to a gene; V was cut back by 5 bases and J by 6 bases. Germline values: CDR1 LGHNA, CDR2 YNFKEQ. The CDR3 sequence: CASSFGLAETNEQFF. The CDR3 nucleotides read TGTGCCAGCAGCTTCGGACTAGCGGAGACCAATGAGCAGTTCTTC.

This rearrangement joins TRBV18 to TRBJ1-1, with D possibly TRBD1 on 5 matching bases. The CDR3 has 14 amino acids. Germline V gene lookup returns CDR1 KGHSH and CDR2 LQKENI. V was cut by 8 bases and J by 4 bases, with 17 bases left in between. CDR3 bases: TGTGCCAGCACGGCGAGGCAGGGCACCACTGAAGCTTTCTTT. Encoded protein: CASTARQGTTEAFF.

The chain recombines TRBV10-3 with TRBJ2-5; a possible D gene is TRBD2 (6 bases). Germline V gene lookup returns CDR1 ENHRY and CDR2 SYGVKD. CDR3 size: 16 residues. The V end was cut by 5 bases, the J end by 5 bases, with 21 bases between. CDR3 nucleotides: TGTGCCATCAGTTCCCGGGACTCCGGAAGGCGGGAGACCCAGTACTTC. This translates into CAISSRDSGRRETQYF.

The chain links TRBV6-5 to TRBJ2-7, with D maybe TRBD2 (5 bases). Trimming cost V 4 bases and J 6 bases, with 19 bases left between them. The CDR3 sequence is 15 residues long. Per the germline V gene, CDR1 is MNHEY and CDR2 is SVGAGI. The CDR3 sequence is CASSLTPGGSGEQYF. The DNA of the CDR3 is TGTGCCAGCAGTTTAACCCCAGGCGGGTCGGGCGAGCAGTACTTC.

The chain joins TRBV4-2 to TRBJ2-3, with a tentative D call TRBD2 (6 bases). CDR3 length: 13 residues. With 8 bases removed from V and 1 base from J, the gap between germline ends came to 10 bases. The germline V gene has CDR1 LGHNA and CDR2 YNFKEQ. The CDR3 reads CASSGLRTDTQYF. The DNA for the CDR3 is TGTGCCAGCTCGGGACTCCGCACAGATACGCAGTATTTT.

This clone was counted between two and nine times. The chain carries TRBV5-1 and TRBJ2-7, with unresolved D. The germline gives CDR1 SGHRS, CDR2 YFSETQ. V lost 4 bases and J lost 4, with 12 bases in between. CDR3 size: 13 residues. The CDR3 DNA follows: TGCGCCAGCAGCCCCTATTCAGAGTACGAGCAGTACTTC. Protein product: CASSPYSEYEQYF.

On this clone: One end of the junction varies from germline; a read error may be responsible. The rearrangement joins TRBV18 to TRBJ1-2; 8 bases match TRBD1. Germline V lookup: CDR1 KGHSH, CDR2 LQKENI. The CDR3 consists of 14 residues. CDR3: CAGSPGQGGDGYTF. The CDR3, as DNA: TGTGCCGGCTCACCAGGACAGGGCGGGGATGGCTACACCTTC.

This sequence joins TRBV28 and TRBJ2-7; tentatively, D is TRBD1 (6 bases). Germline lookup yields CDR1 MDHEN and CDR2 SYDVKM. Trimming stripped 7 bases from V and 2 bases from J, with 9 bases between. The CDR3 has 12 amino acids. In DNA, the CDR3 is TGTGCCAGCACTAGGGACACCTACGAGCAGTACTTC. It specifies CASTRDTYEQYF.